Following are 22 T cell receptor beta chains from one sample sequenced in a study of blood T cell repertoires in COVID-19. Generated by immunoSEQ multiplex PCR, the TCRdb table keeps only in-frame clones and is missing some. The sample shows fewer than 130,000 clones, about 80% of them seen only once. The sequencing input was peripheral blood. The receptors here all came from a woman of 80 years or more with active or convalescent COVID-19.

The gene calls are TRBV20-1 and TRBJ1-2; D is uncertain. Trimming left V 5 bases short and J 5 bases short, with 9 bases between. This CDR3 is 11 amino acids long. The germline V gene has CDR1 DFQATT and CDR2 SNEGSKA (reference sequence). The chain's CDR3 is CSASQQYGYTF. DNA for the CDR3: TGCAGTGCTTCTCAACAGTATGGCTACACCTTC.

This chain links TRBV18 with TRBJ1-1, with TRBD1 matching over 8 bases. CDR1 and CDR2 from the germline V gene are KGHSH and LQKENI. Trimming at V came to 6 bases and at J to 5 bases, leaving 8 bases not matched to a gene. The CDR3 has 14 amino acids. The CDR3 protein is CASSTGQGGTEAFF. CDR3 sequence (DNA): TGTGCCAGCTCTACAGGACAGGGCGGTACTGAAGCTTTCTTT.

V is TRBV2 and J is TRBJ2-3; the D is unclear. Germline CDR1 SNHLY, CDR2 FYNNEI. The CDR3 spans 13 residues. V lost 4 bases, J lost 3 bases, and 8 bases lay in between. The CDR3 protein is CASSVERTDTQYF. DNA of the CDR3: TGTGCCAGCAGTGTGGAGAGGACAGATACGCAGTATTTT.

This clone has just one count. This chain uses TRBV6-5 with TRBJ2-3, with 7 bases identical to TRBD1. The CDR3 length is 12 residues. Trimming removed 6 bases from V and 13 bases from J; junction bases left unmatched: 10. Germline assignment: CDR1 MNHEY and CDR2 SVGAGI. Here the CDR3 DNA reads TGTGCCAGCAGGACCGGACAGGATTACGAGTATTTT. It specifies CASRTGQDYEYF.

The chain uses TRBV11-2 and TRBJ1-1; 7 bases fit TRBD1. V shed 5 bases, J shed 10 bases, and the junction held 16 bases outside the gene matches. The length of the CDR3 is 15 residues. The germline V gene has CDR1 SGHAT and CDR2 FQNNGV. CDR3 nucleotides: TGTGCCAGCAGCCCGATTAGGGACAGTCGACGCGGAGCTTTCTTT. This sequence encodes CASSPIRDSRRGAFF.

CDR3 residues: CASSRTRNSYEQYF. The CDR3 DNA is TGTGCCAGCAGCCGGACTCGGAACTCCTACGAGCAGTACTTC. V and J are TRBV3-1 (or the pseudogene TRBV3-2) and TRBJ2-7; maybe TRBD2 (5 bases). The CDR3 contains 14 residues. The V end lost 4 bases, the J end lost 0 bases, and 10 bases lay between the germline ends. Germline CDR1 and CDR2: LGHDT and YNNKEL (reference sequence).

CDR3 nucleotide sequence: TGTGCCAGCAGTTCAGGACAGGGCACCGGGGAGCTGTTTTTT. Its protein product is CASSSGQGTGELFF. This chain joins TRBV6-6 and TRBJ2-2; 8 positions match TRBD1. Germline values: CDR1 MNHNY, CDR2 SVGAGI (reference sequence). The ends lost 4 bases at V and 4 bases at J; junction bases unmatched: 2. This CDR3 spans 14 amino acids.

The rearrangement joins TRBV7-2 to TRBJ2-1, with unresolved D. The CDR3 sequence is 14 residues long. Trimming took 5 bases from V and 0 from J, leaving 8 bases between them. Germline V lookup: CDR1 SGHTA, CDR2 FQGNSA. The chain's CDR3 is CASSPTVSYNEQFF. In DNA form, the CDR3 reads TGTGCCAGCAGCCCCACTGTCTCCTACAATGAGCAGTTCTTC. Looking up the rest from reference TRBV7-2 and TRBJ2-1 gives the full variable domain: GAGVSQSPSNKVTEKGKDVELRCDPISGHTALYWYRQSLGQGLEFLIYFQGNSAPDKSGLPSDRFSAERTGGSVSTLTIQRTQQEDSAVYLCASSPTVSYNEQFFGPGTRLTVL.

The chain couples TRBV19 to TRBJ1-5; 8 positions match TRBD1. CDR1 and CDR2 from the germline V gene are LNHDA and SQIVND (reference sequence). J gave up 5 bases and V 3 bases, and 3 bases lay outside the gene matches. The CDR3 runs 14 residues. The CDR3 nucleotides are TGTGCCAGTAGTATGGGACAGGATGATCAGCCCCAGCATTTT. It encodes CASSMGQDDQPQHF.

The CDR3 loop is CASSQDRGNEQFF. The CDR3 region has the DNA TGTGCCAGCAGCCAAGACAGGGGGAATGAGCAGTTCTTC. This sequence joins TRBV14 and TRBJ2-1; the match to TRBD1 covers 7 bases. The trim removed 0 bases at V and 7 bases at J, leaving 0 bases unmatched. The CDR3 is 13 residues long. Germline values: CDR1 SGHDN, CDR2 FVKESK.

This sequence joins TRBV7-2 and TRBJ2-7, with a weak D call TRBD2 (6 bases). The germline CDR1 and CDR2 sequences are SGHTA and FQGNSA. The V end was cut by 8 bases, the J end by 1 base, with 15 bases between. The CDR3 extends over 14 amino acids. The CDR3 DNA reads TGTGCCAGCTCCAATCCGGGAGAATCCTACGAGCAGTACTTC. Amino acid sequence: CASSNPGESYEQYF.

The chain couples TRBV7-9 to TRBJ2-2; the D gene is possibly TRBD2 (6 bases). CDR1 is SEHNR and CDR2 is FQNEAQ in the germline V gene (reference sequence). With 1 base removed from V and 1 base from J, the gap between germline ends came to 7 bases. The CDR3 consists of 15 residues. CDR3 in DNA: TGTGCCAGCAGCTTAGGCGGGATGAACACCGGGGAGCTGTTTTTT. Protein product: CASSLGGMNTGELFF. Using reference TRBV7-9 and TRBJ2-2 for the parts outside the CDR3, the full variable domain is DTGVSQNPRHKITKRGQNVTFRCDPISEHNRLYWYRQTLGQGPEFLTYFQNEAQLEKSRLLSDRFSAERPKGSFSTLEIQRTEQGDSAMYLCASSLGGMNTGELFFGEGSRLTVL.

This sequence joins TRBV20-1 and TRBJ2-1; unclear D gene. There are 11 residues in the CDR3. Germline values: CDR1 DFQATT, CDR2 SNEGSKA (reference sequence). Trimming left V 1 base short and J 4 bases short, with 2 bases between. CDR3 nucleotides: TGCAGTGCTAGAGCGTACAATGAGCAGTTCTTC. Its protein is CSARAYNEQFF.

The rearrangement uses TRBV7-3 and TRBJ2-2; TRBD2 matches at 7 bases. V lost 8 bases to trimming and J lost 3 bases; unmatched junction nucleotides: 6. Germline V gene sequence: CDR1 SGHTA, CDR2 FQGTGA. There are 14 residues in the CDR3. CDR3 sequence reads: CASRRAGDTGELFF. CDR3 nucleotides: TGTGCCAGCCGCAGGGCGGGAGACACCGGGGAGCTGTTTTTT.

The CDR3, as DNA: TGCAGCGTGAGGGACAGCCGACACACTGAAGCTTTCTTT. This codes for CSVRDSRHTEAFF. V and J are TRBV29-1 and TRBJ1-1; 7 nucleotides agree with TRBD1. Trimming at V came to 6 bases and at J to 3 bases, leaving 7 bases not matched to a gene. Germline CDR1 is SQVTM and CDR2 is ANQGSEA. The CDR3 has 13 residues.

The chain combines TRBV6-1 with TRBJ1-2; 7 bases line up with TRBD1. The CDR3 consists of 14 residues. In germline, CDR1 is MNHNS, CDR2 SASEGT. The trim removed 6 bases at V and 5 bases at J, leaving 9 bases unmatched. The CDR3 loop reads CASRVAGQQYGYTF. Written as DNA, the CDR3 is TGTGCCAGCAGGGTAGCGGGACAGCAATATGGCTACACCTTC.

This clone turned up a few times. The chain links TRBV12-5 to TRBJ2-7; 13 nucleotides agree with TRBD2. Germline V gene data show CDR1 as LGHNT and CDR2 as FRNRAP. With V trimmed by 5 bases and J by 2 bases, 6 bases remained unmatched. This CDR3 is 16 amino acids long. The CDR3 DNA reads TGTGCTAGTGGTAAGCCGGGACTAGCGGGAACCTACGAGCAGTACTTC. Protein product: CASGKPGLAGTYEQYF.

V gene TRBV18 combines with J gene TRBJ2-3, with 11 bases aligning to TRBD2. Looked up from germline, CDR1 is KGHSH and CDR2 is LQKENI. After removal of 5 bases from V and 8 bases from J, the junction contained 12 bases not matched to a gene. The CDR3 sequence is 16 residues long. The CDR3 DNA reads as TGTGCCAGCTCAGACGCACTAGCGGGAGTTCGTGGTACGCAGTATTTT. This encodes CASSDALAGVRGTQYF.

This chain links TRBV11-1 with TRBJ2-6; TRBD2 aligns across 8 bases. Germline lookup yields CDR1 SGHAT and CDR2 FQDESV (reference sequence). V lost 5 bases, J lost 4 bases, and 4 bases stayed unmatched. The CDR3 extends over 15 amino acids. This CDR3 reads CASSPGGAGANVLTF. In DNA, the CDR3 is TGTGCCAGCAGCCCGGGGGGGGCAGGGGCCAACGTCCTGACTTTC. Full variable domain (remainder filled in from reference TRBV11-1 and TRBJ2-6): EAEVAQSPRYKITEKSQAVAFWCDPISGHATLYWYRQILGQGPELLVQFQDESVVDDSQLPKDRFSAERLKGVDSTLKIQPAELGDSAMYLCASSPGGAGANVLTFGAGSRLTVL.

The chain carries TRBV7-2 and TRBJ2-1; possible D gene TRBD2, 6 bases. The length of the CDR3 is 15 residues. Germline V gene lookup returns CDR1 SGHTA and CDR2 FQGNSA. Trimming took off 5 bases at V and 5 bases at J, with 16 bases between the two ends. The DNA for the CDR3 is TGTGCCAGCAGCACTTGGTTTGAGCGGGACAATGAGCAGTTCTTC. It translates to CASSTWFERDNEQFF.

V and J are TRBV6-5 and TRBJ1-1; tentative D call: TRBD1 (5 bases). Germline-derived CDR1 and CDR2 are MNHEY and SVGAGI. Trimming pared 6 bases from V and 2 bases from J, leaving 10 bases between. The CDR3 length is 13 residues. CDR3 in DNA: TGTGCCAGCAGCCGACAGACAAACACTGAAGCTTTCTTT. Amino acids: CASSRQTNTEAFF.

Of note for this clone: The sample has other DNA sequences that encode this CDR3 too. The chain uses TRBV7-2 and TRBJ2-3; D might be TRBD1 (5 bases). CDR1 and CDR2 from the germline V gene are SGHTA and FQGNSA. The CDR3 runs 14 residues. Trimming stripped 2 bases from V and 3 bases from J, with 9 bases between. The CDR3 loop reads CASSLSAGTDTQYF. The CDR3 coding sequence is TGTGCCAGCAGCTTATCGGCAGGGACAGATACGCAGTATTTT.